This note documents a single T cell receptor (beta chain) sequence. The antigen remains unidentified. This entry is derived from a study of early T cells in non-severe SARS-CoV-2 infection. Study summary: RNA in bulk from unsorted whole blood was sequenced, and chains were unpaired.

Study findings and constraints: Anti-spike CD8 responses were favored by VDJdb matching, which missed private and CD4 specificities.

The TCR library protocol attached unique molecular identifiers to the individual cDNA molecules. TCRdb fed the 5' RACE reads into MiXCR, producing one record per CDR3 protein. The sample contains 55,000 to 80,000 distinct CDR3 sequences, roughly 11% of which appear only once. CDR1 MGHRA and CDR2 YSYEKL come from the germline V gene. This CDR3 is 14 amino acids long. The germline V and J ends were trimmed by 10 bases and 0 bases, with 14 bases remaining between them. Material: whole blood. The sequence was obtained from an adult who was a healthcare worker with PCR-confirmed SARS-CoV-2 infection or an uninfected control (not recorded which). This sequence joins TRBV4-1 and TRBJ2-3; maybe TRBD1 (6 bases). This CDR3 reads CATRQVASTDTQYF. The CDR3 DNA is TGCGCCACCAGACAGGTCGCTAGCACAGATACGCAGTATTTT.